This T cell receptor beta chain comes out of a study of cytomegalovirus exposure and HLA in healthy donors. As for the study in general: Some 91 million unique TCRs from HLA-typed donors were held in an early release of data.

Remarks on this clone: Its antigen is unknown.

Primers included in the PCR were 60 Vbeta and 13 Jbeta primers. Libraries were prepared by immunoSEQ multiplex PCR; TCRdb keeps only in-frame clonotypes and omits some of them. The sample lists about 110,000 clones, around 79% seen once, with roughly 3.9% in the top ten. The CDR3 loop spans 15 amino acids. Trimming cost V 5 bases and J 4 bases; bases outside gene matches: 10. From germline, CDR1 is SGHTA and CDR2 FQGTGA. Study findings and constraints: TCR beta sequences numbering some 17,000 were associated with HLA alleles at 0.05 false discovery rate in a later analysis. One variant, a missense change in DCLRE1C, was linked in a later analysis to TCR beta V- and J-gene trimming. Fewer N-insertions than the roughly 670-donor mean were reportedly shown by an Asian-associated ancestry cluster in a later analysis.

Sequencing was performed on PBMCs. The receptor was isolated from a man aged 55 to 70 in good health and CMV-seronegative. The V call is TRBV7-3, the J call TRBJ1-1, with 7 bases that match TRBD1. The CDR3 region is CASSLRPGGSTEAFF. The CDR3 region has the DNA TGTGCCAGCAGCCTACGCCCAGGGGGGAGCACTGAAGCTTTCTTT.